This T cell receptor (beta chain) was observed in a study of T cell responses to AZD1222 COVID-19 vaccine. Study-wide findings and caveats: Spike-specific TCRs gained breadth and depth after people received two AZD1222 doses. Possibly, clonal diversity was underestimated; donors were largely white British and included more females.

This clone was found a few times. The antigen remains unidentified. The table came from immunoSEQ multiplex PCR; TCRdb's copy has only in-frame clones and leaves some out. The table lists approximately 70,000 clones, approximately 90% of them singletons. This clonotype originated in an adult who received the MenACWY meningococcal vaccine as a control. The sample was peripheral blood, taken 28 days after the second dose of the MenACWY control vaccine.

CDR3 sequence: CASSPELTGQDQPQHF. The CDR3 coding sequence is TGTGCCAGCTCACCAGAGCTGACAGGTCAGGATCAGCCCCAGCATTTT. The chain recombines TRBV18 with TRBJ1-5; TRBD1 is a possible D gene (6 bases). Trimming cost V 2 bases and J 5 bases, with 16 bases left between them. The CDR3 loop spans 16 amino acids. In germline, CDR1 is KGHSH, CDR2 LQKENI.